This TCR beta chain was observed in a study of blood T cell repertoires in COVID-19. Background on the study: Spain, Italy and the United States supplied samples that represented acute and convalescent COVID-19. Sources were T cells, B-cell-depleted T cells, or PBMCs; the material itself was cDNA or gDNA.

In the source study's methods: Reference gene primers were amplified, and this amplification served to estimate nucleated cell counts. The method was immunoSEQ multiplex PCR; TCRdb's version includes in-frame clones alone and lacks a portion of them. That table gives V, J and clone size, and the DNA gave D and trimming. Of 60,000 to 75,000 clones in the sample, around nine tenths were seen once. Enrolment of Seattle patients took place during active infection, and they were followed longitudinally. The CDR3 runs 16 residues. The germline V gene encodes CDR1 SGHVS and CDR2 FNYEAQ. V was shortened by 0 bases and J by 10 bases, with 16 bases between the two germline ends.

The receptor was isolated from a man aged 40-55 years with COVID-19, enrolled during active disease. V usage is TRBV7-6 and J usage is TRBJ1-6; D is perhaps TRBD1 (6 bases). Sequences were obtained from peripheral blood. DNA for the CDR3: TGTGCCAGCAGCTTAGCCCCACTAACAGGGAGCTCACCCCTCCACTTT. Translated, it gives CASSLAPLTGSSPLHF.